This T cell receptor beta chain was profiled in a study of Ad26.COV2.S vaccination and SARS-CoV-2 variants. CDR3 length: 12 residues. V dropped 4 bases and J dropped 7 bases, with 11 bases sitting between them. Assay used: immunoSEQ multiplex PCR; TCRdb lists only in-frame clones, some missing. The table shows 350,000 to 500,000 clones, with roughly 88% occurring only once. The table lists this clone with a count of one. No antigen is known for it. Treatment specified: some 20 received Ad26.COV2.S at low or high dose, single or two shots; 5 received placebo; per-sample allocation not given. Sampling took place 63 days after the first vaccine or placebo injection. In Boston, an adult donor aged 18-55 years took part. Study results and caveats: Vaccine recipients and placebo recipients showed similar non-spike TCR breadth. Measures of TCR breadth and depth may have fallen short of total T cell responses.

The sequence was collected from a person between 18 and 60 years old who received the Ad26.COV2.S COVID-19 vaccine or a placebo. J is TRBJ2-7 and V is TRBV12-3 or TRBV12-4; maybe TRBD2 (6 bases). The source material was peripheral blood, sampled in a trial of Ad26.COV2.S vaccine versus placebo. In DNA form, the CDR3 reads TGTGCCAGCAGTTGGGGGGTCTGGGAGCAGTACTTC. Its translation is CASSWGVWEQYF.